The TCR beta chain described here comes from a study of regulatory T cells in long-lasting Graves disease. To make TCR beta libraries, researchers used iRepertoire HTBI primers and Arm-PCR of CDR3 regions. TCRdb ran MiXCR on the multiplex PCR reads and lists one entry per CDR3 protein. The data show over 350,000 distinct CDR3 sequences, around 15% seen once. Study observations and caveats: The study examined only peripheral blood, not thyroid tissue. Among the persistent patients, approximately 2,900 public clonotypes were shared, more than the roughly 970 shared among new patients.

This clonotype was observed many times. Antigen unknown. The time point: newly diagnosed GD, antithyroid drugs for less than 3 months. RNA isolated from PBMCs was used to make the TCR library. The CDR3 consists of 16 residues. The V end lost 4 bases, the J end lost 2 bases, and 18 bases lay between the germline ends. Germline CDR1 is LGHDT and CDR2 is YNNKEL (reference sequence). Another study also made use of these data, one on T cells in Graves' hyperthyroidism and ophthalmopathy.

V usage is TRBV3-1 and J usage is TRBJ2-7; no reliable D call. This receptor was taken from a woman aged 50 to 60 with Graves disease. This specimen consisted of peripheral blood mononuclear cells (PBMCs), obtained at new diagnosis, from a patient treated with antithyroid drugs. CDR3 amino acids: CASSRGLSAVTYEQYF. The CDR3 DNA reads TGTGCCAGCAGCCGGGGATTGAGCGCGGTAACCTACGAGCAGTACTTC.